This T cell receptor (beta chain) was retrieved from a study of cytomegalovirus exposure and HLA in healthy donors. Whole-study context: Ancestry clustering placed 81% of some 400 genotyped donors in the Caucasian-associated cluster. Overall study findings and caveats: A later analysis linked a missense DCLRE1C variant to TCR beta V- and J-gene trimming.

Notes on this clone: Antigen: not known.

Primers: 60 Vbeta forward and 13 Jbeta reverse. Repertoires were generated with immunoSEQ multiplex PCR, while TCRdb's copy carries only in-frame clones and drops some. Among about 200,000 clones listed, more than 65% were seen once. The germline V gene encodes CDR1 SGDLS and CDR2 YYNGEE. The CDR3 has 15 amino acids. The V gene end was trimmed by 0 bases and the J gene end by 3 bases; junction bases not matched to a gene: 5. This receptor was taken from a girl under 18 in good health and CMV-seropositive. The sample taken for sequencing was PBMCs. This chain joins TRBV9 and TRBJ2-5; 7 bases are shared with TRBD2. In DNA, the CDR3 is TGTGCCAGCAGCGTAGGGCCAGCGGGGAAAGAGACCCAGTACTTC. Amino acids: CASSVGPAGKETQYF.